This T cell receptor (beta chain) came from a study of Ad26.COV2.S vaccination and SARS-CoV-2 variants. For the study at large: Donor got 5x10^10 or 1x10^11 viral particles of Ad26.COV2.S.

About this clone: Its antigen is currently unknown.

General study results and limits: Researchers reported similar non-spike TCR breadth in vaccine and placebo recipients.

Only in-frame clones appear in the TCRdb table, and some are missing; sequencing was by immunoSEQ multiplex PCR. In the table there are 350,000 to 400,000 clones, 70% to 90% of which are singletons. This CDR3 spans 14 amino acids. CDR1 and CDR2 (germline): MNHEY, SVGAGI. Germline trimming cut 8 bases from V and 1 base from J; bases unmatched to any gene: 7. Treatment indicated: 15 to 20 received Ad26.COV2.S at low or high dose, single or two shots; 5 received placebo; per-sample allocation not given. Day 63 after the first vaccine or placebo injection was the time point for sampling. Based in Boston, the donor was an adult of 18-55 years. Participants' vaccine, an Ad26 vector, delivered Wuhan-strain SARS-CoV-2 spike.

V is TRBV6-5 and J is TRBJ1-2; 7 positions match TRBD1. This clonotype was obtained from a person aged 18-65 years who received the Ad26.COV2.S COVID-19 vaccine or a placebo. The sequenced sample was peripheral blood, obtained in a trial of Ad26.COV2.S vaccine versus placebo. CDR3 sequence reads: CASGRDRNNYGYTF. The CDR3 DNA is TGTGCCAGCGGACGGGACAGAAATAACTATGGCTACACCTTC.